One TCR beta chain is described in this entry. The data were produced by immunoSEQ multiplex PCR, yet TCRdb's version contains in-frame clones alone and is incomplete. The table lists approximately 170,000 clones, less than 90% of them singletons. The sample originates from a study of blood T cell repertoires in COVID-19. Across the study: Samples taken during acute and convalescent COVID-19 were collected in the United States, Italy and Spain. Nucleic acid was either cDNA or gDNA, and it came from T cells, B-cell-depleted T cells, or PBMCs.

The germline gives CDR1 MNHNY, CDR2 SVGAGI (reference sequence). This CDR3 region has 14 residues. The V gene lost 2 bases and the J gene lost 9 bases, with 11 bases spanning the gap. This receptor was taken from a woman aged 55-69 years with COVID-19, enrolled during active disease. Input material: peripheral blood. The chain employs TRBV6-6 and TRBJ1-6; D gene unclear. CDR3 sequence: CASSYAGFRSPLHF. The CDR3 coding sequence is TGTGCCAGCAGTTACGCCGGGTTTCGTTCACCCCTCCACTTT.